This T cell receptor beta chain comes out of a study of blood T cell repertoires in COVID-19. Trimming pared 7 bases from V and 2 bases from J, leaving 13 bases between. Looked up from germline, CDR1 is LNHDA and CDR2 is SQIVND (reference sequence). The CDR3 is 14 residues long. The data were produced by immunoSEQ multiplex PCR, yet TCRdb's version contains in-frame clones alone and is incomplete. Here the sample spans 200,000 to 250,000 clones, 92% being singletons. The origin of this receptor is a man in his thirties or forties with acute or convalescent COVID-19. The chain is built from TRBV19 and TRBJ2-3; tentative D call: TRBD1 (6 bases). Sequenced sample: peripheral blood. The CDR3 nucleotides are TGTGCCAGTAACGACAGGCCCTTCACAGATACGCAGTATTTT. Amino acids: CASNDRPFTDTQYF.